Listed here are 25 T cell receptor beta chains from one sample, sequenced in a study of T cells after yellow fever vaccination. TCRdb re-called the 5' RACE reads with MiXCR, one entry per CDR3 protein. The data contain fewer than 650,000 distinct CDR3 sequences, 21% of them singletons. The sequencing here drew on PBMCs, taken about 21 days after the first yellow fever vaccination. The origin of the receptors is a young man who received the YFV17D yellow fever vaccine.

The chain recombines TRBV28 with TRBJ1-4, with D tentatively TRBD1 (5 bases). This CDR3 has 15 residues. Germline loops: CDR1 MDHEN, CDR2 SYDVKM. The V gene lost 5 bases and the J gene lost 10 bases, with 20 bases spanning the gap. The CDR3 here is CASSPSGTVRAKLFF. The DNA of the CDR3 is TGTGCCAGCAGTCCCTCCGGGACGGTGAGGGCAAAACTGTTTTTT.

This clonotype occurred a few times. The CDR3 sequence is CASGLPNTEAFF. The CDR3, as DNA: TGTGCCAGCGGACTGCCAAACACTGAAGCTTTCTTT. The chain recombines TRBV6-5 with TRBJ1-1; unclear D gene. V was cut by 8 bases and J by 2 bases, with 9 bases left in between. Germline V gives CDR1 MNHEY, CDR2 SVGAGI. There are 12 residues in the CDR3.

The gene calls are TRBV12-3 or TRBV12-4 and TRBJ1-2; 7 bases line up with TRBD1. V shed 5 bases, J shed 7 bases, and the junction held 7 bases outside the gene matches. The CDR3 extends over 13 amino acids. The CDR3 loop is CASSRDRSAGYTF. The CDR3 region has the DNA TGTGCCAGCAGTAGGGACAGATCCGCTGGCTACACCTTC.

This clonotype has a handful of counts. The V gene is TRBV15, the J gene TRBJ1-1; D is possibly TRBD1 (5 bases). The V gene lost 1 base and the J gene lost 3 bases, with 15 bases spanning the gap. The CDR3 contains 16 residues. CDR1 is LNHNV and CDR2 is YYDKDF in the germline V gene (reference sequence). The CDR3 DNA reads as TGTGCCACCAGCAGAGTCCTGGGCAGGGCGGACACTGAAGCTTTCTTT. Translating gives CATSRVLGRADTEAFF.

The V gene is TRBV27, the J gene TRBJ2-7; 8 bases agree with TRBD1. The CDR3 totals 16 residues. From germline, CDR1 is MNHEY and CDR2 SMNVEV (reference sequence). The V and J ends lost 10 bases and 0 bases, in that order; junction bases with no gene match: 14. The CDR3 sequence is CATPRPRDRSSYEQYF. DNA of the CDR3: TGTGCCACCCCCCGACCCCGGGACAGGAGCTCCTACGAGCAGTACTTC.

The V and J genes are TRBV15 and TRBJ2-1; 11 bases align to TRBD2. The germline V gene has CDR1 LNHNV and CDR2 YYDKDF (reference sequence). V shed 1 base and J 2 bases; nucleotides not matched to a gene: 1. The CDR3 totals 16 residues. The CDR3 sequence: CATSRVLAGAYNEQFF. CDR3 sequence (DNA): TGTGCCACCAGCAGAGTACTAGCGGGGGCCTACAATGAGCAGTTCTTC.

The chain combines TRBV18 with TRBJ2-7; the match to TRBD1 covers 8 bases. CDR1 is KGHSH and CDR2 is LQKENI in the germline V gene. There are 13 residues in the CDR3. V dropped 5 bases and J dropped 4; count of bases not matched to a gene: 4. CDR3 in DNA: TGTGCCAGCTCAGCGGGACAGGAGTACGAGCAGTACTTC. Translation gives CASSAGQEYEQYF.

The chain is built from TRBV6-5 and TRBJ1-2, with D unresolved. Trimming took off 0 bases at V and 4 bases at J, with 15 bases between the two ends. This CDR3 is built from 16 residues. The germline V gene encodes CDR1 MNHEY and CDR2 SVGAGI. CDR3 protein: CASSYSGPTFFYGYTF. The CDR3 coding sequence is TGTGCCAGCAGTTACTCCGGGCCCACCTTCTTCTATGGCTACACCTTC.

This clonotype appeared a few times. V gene TRBV11-1 combines with J gene TRBJ1-6, with a tentative D call TRBD1 (6 bases). V lost 3 bases to trimming and J lost 2 bases, with 17 bases between them. In germline, CDR1 is SGHAT, CDR2 FQDESV (reference sequence). CDR3 size: 18 residues. In nucleotides, the CDR3 is TGTGCCAGCAGCTTCGGGGCAATGACAGGCGCCTATAATTCACCCCTCCACTTT. Encoded protein: CASSFGAMTGAYNSPLHF.

The chain joins TRBV7-8 to TRBJ2-1; D may be TRBD2 (6 bases). Per the germline V gene, CDR1 is SGHVS and CDR2 is FQNEAQ. V lost 0 bases and J lost 4, with 13 bases in between. The CDR3 has 16 amino acids. CDR3 coding DNA: TGTGCCAGCAGCTTAGCACCCGGGGGTGGTTACAATGAGCAGTTCTTC. As protein: CASSLAPGGGYNEQFF.

The chain combines TRBV2 with TRBJ2-5; 8 bases fit TRBD1. The CDR3 totals 13 residues. After removal of 4 bases from V and 3 bases from J, the junction contained 1 base not matched to a gene. In germline, CDR1 is SNHLY, CDR2 FYNNEI. CDR3 protein: CASSVDREETQYF. CDR3 nucleotides: TGTGCCAGCAGTGTGGACAGGGAAGAGACCCAGTACTTC.

This clonotype was picked up one time. The genes are TRBV27 and TRBJ1-2; the match to TRBD1 covers 10 bases. CDR1 is MNHEY, CDR2 SMNVEV, per germline (reference sequence). The CDR3 length is 16 residues. V was clipped by 0 bases and J by 7 bases; unmatched bases: 8. CDR3 nucleotide sequence: TGTGCCAGCAGTTTATCCCTACGGACAGGGGGTAGTGGCTACACCTTC. It yields the protein CASSLSLRTGGSGYTF.

The V call is TRBV7-2, the J call TRBJ2-7, with unresolved D. The CDR3 has 15 residues. The V end was cut by 2 bases, the J end by 6 bases, with 17 bases between. CDR1 and CDR2 from the germline V gene are SGHTA and FQGNSA. The CDR3 here is CASSLRMVSPAEQYF. The CDR3 nucleotides are TGTGCCAGCAGCTTACGTATGGTCTCTCCCGCCGAGCAGTACTTC.

This chain joins TRBV12-1 and TRBJ2-7. TRBV12-1 is a known pseudogene. There are 15 residues in the CDR3. This chain's CDR3 is CASSFPNRFGSEQYV. The CDR3 region has the DNA TGTGCCAGCAGCTTCCCAAACCGATTTGGGTCCGAGCAGTACGTC.

The chain couples TRBV4-3 to TRBJ2-5; 7 bases line up with TRBD2. Germline V CDR1 and CDR2: LGHNA, YSLEER. With V trimmed by 3 bases and J by 0 bases, 7 bases remained unmatched. The length of the CDR3 is 16 residues. CDR3 nucleotide sequence: TGCGCCAGCAGCCAGGCGGCGGGAGTTTACCAAGAGACCCAGTACTTC. It specifies CASSQAAGVYQETQYF.

This clonotype was detected a few times. This chain links TRBV14 with TRBJ2-2; D possibly corresponds to TRBD1 (6 bases). Germline CDR1 and CDR2: SGHDN and FVKESK. The V gene lost 3 bases and the J gene lost 4 bases, with 12 bases spanning the gap. The CDR3 is made up of 15 amino acids. The DNA for the CDR3 is TGTGCCAGCAGCCAGTCCGGGACACCCACCGGGGAGCTGTTTTTT. It yields the protein CASSQSGTPTGELFF.

V usage is TRBV6-5 and J usage is TRBJ2-7, with D uncertain. This CDR3 is 15 amino acids long. The V gene's germline CDR1 is MNHEY and CDR2 SVGAGI. V was trimmed by 0 bases and J by 0 bases, leaving 9 bases between them. CDR3 loop: CASSYSPKGSYEQYV. DNA of the CDR3: TGTGCCAGCAGTTACTCCCCGAAGGGCTCCTACGAGCAGTACGTC.

The CDR3 loop reads CATSDSDREAFF. CDR3 nucleotides: TGTGCCACCAGTGATTCGGACAGAGAAGCTTTCTTT. The chain is built from TRBV24-1 and TRBJ1-1; tentative D call: TRBD1 (6 bases). In germline, CDR1 is KGHDR, CDR2 SFDVKD. V gave up 2 bases and J gave up 8 bases, with 8 bases separating them. The CDR3 has 12 residues.

V is TRBV6-5 and J is TRBJ2-2, with D perhaps TRBD1 (6 bases). Deletions cut 0 bases from V and 0 bases from J, with 8 bases between. Per germline, CDR1 MNHEY and CDR2 SVGAGI. The CDR3 has 16 amino acids. The CDR3 DNA reads TGTGCCAGCAGTTACTCGAGACAGGCGAACACCGGGGAGCTGTTTTTT. This codes for CASSYSRQANTGELFF.

This clonotype was seen at least ten times. The chain links TRBV7-3 to TRBJ2-5; possibly TRBD1 or TRBD2 for D (5 bases each). Trimming stripped 5 bases from V and 2 bases from J, with 12 bases between. The CDR3 totals 14 residues. CDR1 and CDR2 (germline): SGHTA, FQGTGA. Here the CDR3 reads CASSPGRLQETQYF. The CDR3 DNA sequence: TGTGCCAGCAGCCCGGGACGGCTTCAAGAGACCCAGTACTTC.

This clonotype was observed a handful of times. The chain is built from TRBV5-4 and TRBJ2-5; D call uncertain. Germline V gene lookup returns CDR1 SGHNT and CDR2 YYREEE (reference sequence). The CDR3 runs 11 residues. The V end lost 5 bases, the J end lost 4 bases, and 6 bases lay between the germline ends. This CDR3 is CASRAGETQYF. Here the CDR3 DNA reads TGTGCCAGCAGGGCCGGAGAGACCCAGTACTTC.

This clonotype showed up just a few times. The rearrangement joins TRBV3-1 to TRBJ2-6; the D gene is possibly TRBD2 (5 bases). V was shortened by 4 bases and J by 0 bases, with 10 bases between the two germline ends. Per the germline V gene, CDR1 is LGHDT and CDR2 is YNNKEL (reference sequence). CDR3 size: 16 residues. Written as DNA, the CDR3 is TGTGCCAGCAGCCCGAGACTACACTCTGGGGCCAACGTCCTGACTTTC. It is translated as CASSPRLHSGANVLTF. Using reference TRBV3-1 and TRBJ2-6 for the parts outside the CDR3, the full variable domain is DTAVSQTPKYLVTQMGNDKSIKCEQNLGHDTMYWYKQDSKKFLKIMFSYNNKELIINETVPNRFSPKSPDKAHLNLHINSLELGDSAVYFCASSPRLHSGANVLTFGAGSRLTVL.

The chain has TRBV24-1 and TRBJ2-2; 8 bases are shared with TRBD2. There are 16 residues in the CDR3. V shed 3 bases and J 4 bases; nucleotides not matched to a gene: 6. CDR1 and CDR2 from the germline V gene are KGHDR and SFDVKD. The CDR3 region is CATSDRAGVGTGELFF. Written as DNA, the CDR3 is TGTGCCACCAGTGATCGAGCGGGGGTTGGCACCGGGGAGCTGTTTTTT.

This clonotype appeared a few times. V is TRBV29-1 and J is TRBJ2-1; unclear D gene. V lost 4 bases to trimming and J lost 4 bases, with 11 bases between them. The CDR3 covers 13 residues. Germline CDR1 and CDR2: SQVTM and ANQGSEA. In DNA, the CDR3 is TGCAGCGTTGGCGTTGCGCATTACAATGAGCAGTTCTTC. Its translation is CSVGVAHYNEQFF.

In its sample, this clonotype was seen a few times. V usage is TRBV24-1 and J usage is TRBJ2-3, with TRBD2 as a possible D gene (7 bases). Germline CDR1 is KGHDR and CDR2 is SFDVKD. The CDR3 covers 15 residues. Trimming took 6 bases from V and 5 from J, leaving 17 bases between them. CDR3 DNA: TGTGCCACCAGTAATCCGGGGGGCATGGGAGATACGCAGTATTTT. It is translated as CATSNPGGMGDTQYF.